This T cell receptor (beta chain) was found in a study of cytomegalovirus exposure and HLA in healthy donors. Regarding the study as a whole: Testing in vitro showed a few CMV-associated chains specific for CMV antigens. A later analysis linked a missense DCLRE1C variant to TCR beta V- and J-gene trimming.

Amplification used 60 Vbeta primers and 13 Jbeta primers. The protocol was immunoSEQ multiplex PCR, while the TCRdb copy is restricted to in-frame clones and leaves out a portion. The sample has around 280,000 clones; about 90% are singletons. As to this clone: What it binds is unknown.

The CDR3 extends over 13 amino acids. Germline CDR1 is SGHNT and CDR2 is YYREEE (reference sequence). J lost 6 bases, V lost 4 bases, and 6 bases had no gene match. The origin of this receptor is a woman between 18 and 29 years old in good health and CMV-seronegative. The sequencing sample was made of PBMCs. The gene calls are TRBV5-4 and TRBJ2-7, with 8 bases lining up with TRBD1. The CDR3 DNA reads as TGTGCCAGCAGCCCGGGACAGGCAACCGAGCAGTACTTC. Its translation: CASSPGQATEQYF.